This is a list of T cell receptor beta chains from one sample in a study of blood T cell repertoires in COVID-19. Only in-frame clones appear in the TCRdb table, and some are missing; sequencing was by immunoSEQ multiplex PCR. The repertoire holds over 200,000 clones, with more than 75% as singletons. Material: peripheral blood. Receptor source: a woman aged 40 to 50 with acute or convalescent COVID-19. Each CDR3 is given with its conserved first and last residue. The order of the fields is CDR3 length, J gene, D gene, V gene, CDR3 protein. D genes are given only for firm matches.

15 TRBJ1-4 NA TRBV9 CASNVPGPGGEKLFF
18 TRBJ2-5 TRBD2 TRBV14 CASSQVRGLAGRQETQYF
18 TRBJ2-3 TRBD2 TRBV9 CASSPFPGLPPGADTQYF
18 TRBJ1-4 TRBD1 TRBV18 CASSPTTPGQGADEKLFF
17 TRBJ2-7 TRBD2 TRBV7-2 CASSLGPFSGGAYEQYF
14 TRBJ1-5 NA TRBV19 CASSIFEGMAAQHF
13 TRBJ1-1 NA TRBV10-3 CAILRQLNTEAFF
12 TRBJ2-3 NA TRBV21-1 CASDLFTDTQYF
14 TRBJ2-7 TRBD2 TRBV29-1 CSAINSGSNYEQYF
18 TRBJ2-1 TRBD2 TRBV7-8 CASSLAYRRTSGGDEQFF
15 TRBJ1-5 NA TRBV6-5 CASRSVDWGNQPQHF
15 TRBJ1-5 NA TRBV5-5 CASSLVSSLNQPQHF
16 TRBJ1-2 TRBD1 TRBV6-5 CASSYSRTGGGYGYTF
14 TRBJ2-7 NA TRBV4-1 CASSRSLGSYEQYF
14 TRBJ1-2 TRBD1 TRBV13 CASSSPGQGYGYTF
12 TRBJ2-2 NA TRBV2 CASSREDGELFF
18 TRBJ2-7 NA TRBV6-2/TRBV6-3 CASSYSIFGRDQTYEQYF
14 TRBJ1-2 NA TRBV5-1 CASSPDRSFYGYTF
17 TRBJ2-1 NA TRBV6-2/TRBV6-3 CASSYGPTSRSYNEQFF
18 TRBJ2-3 TRBD1 TRBV7-2 CASSVTEPGTGRTDTQYF
14 TRBJ1-6 NA TRBV7-3 CASRTDSSNSPLHF
14 TRBJ2-7 NA TRBV7-3 CASSPIGGAGEQYF
14 TRBJ1-1 NA TRBV4-2 CASSQGGYNTEAFF
17 TRBJ2-1 TRBD2 TRBV27 CASSLLGLAGTSNEQFF
14 TRBJ1-1 TRBD1 TRBV7-8 CASSIGTGSPEAFF
14 TRBJ1-2 TRBD1 TRBV6-4 CASTPGTGGYGYTF
14 TRBJ2-7 TRBD2 TRBV15 CATSPSGSSYEQYF
11 TRBJ2-5 TRBD2 TRBV2 CASTPGGAQYF
22 TRBJ2-7 TRBD2 TRBV12-5 CASGLVRGGLAGGPLATYEQYF
12 TRBJ1-6 NA TRBV12-5 CASGLAEGPLHF
12 TRBJ1-1 NA TRBV29-1 CSVVQGYTEAFF
13 TRBJ1-1 NA TRBV19 CASSIDRNTEAFF